This T cell receptor (beta chain) emerged from a study of cytomegalovirus exposure and HLA in healthy donors. This CDR3 region has 13 residues. Between the trimmed V and J ends, which lost 0 bases and 2 bases, there was a span of 5 bases. Per germline, CDR1 SGHRS and CDR2 YFSETQ. In the case of this clone: This sample includes further DNA sequences coding for the same CDR3.

With 60 Vbeta and 13 Jbeta primers, the PCR was carried out. The table came from immunoSEQ multiplex PCR; TCRdb's copy has only in-frame clones and leaves some out. Of around 98,000 clones listed, roughly 77% are singletons. The TCR comes from a man aged 35 to 55 in good health and CMV-seronegative. The J gene is TRBJ1-1, the V gene TRBV5-1; unclear D gene. The sample consisted of PBMCs. The CDR3 sequence: CASSLELNTEAFF. The CDR3 coding sequence is TGCGCCAGCAGCTTGGAACTAAACACTGAAGCTTTCTTT.